This T cell receptor (beta chain) was observed in a study of cytomegalovirus exposure and HLA in healthy donors. The PCR contained 60 Vbeta and 13 Jbeta primers. Only in-frame clones appear in the TCRdb table, and some are missing; sequencing was by immunoSEQ multiplex PCR. Among 90,000 to 100,000 clones listed, over 60% were seen once. CDR3 length equals 15 residues. V was clipped by 1 base and J by 2 bases, with 7 bases between them. The germline CDR1 and CDR2 sequences are SGHDT and YYEEEE. The receptor was isolated from a female donor in good health and CMV-seronegative. The V and J genes are TRBV5-6 and TRBJ2-6; no definite D call. Sample: PBMCs. The CDR3 DNA reads as TGTGCCAGCAGCTTGAGGCAGGCTGGGGCCAACGTCCTGACTTTC. Translating it yields CASSLRQAGANVLTF.